This TCR beta chain was profiled in a study of molecular identifiers for immune sequencing clone quantification. A single record per CDR3 protein comes from TCRdb applying MiXCR to the PCR reads. This table has 250,000 to 350,000 distinct CDR3 sequences, about 21% appearing once. The table lists this clonotype with many counts. Naive CD8 sequencing libraries were generated from approximately 20,000 to 1,000,000 sorted cells, with 10%, 30% or 50% RNA as input. Per the germline V gene, CDR1 is PRHDT and CDR2 is FYEKMQ (reference sequence). The CDR3 covers 13 residues. V was shortened by 5 bases and J by 7 bases, with 14 bases between the two germline ends.

Sequencing was carried out using naive CD8+ T cells from blood, with Jurkat cell RNA spiked in. The subset here: FACS-sorted CD8+CD4-CCR7+CD45RA+ naive T cells. The receptor was isolated from a human donor in good health. Some libraries in this study had Jurkat cell RNA spiked in. The J gene is TRBJ1-1, the V gene TRBV13; D is undetermined. The CDR3 DNA reads as TGTGCCAGCAGCAACCTATCCAACCTTGAAGCTTTCTTT. Translating it yields CASSNLSNLEAFF. Complete variable domain (other parts from reference TRBV13 and TRBJ1-1): AAGVIQSPRHLIKEKRETATLKCYPIPRHDTVYWYQQGPGQDPQFLISFYEKMQSDKGSIPDRFSAQQFSDYHSELNMSSLELGDSALYFCASSNLSNLEAFFGQGTRLTVV.